These 17 T cell receptor beta chains share one sample of origin, sequenced in a study of blood T cell repertoires in COVID-19. Only in-frame clones appear in the TCRdb table, and some are missing; sequencing was by immunoSEQ multiplex PCR. The sample comprises fewer than 350,000 clones, approximately 88% of which are singletons, and 1.5% to 2% rests with the top ten. Sample: peripheral blood. All receptors come from a woman in her twenties or thirties with COVID-19, enrolled during active disease.

The chain links TRBV28 to TRBJ2-3, with TRBD2 as a possible D gene (5 bases). In germline, CDR1 is MDHEN, CDR2 SYDVKM. The CDR3 covers 17 residues. V lost 5 bases to trimming and J lost 2 bases, with 20 bases between them. The CDR3 spells CASSRGGVGVLTDTQYF. CDR3 bases: TGTGCCAGCAGTCGCGGTGGTGTGGGAGTACTCACAGATACGCAGTATTTT.

The CDR3 reads CASRSGVYGYTF. CDR3 in DNA: TGTGCCAGCAGGTCGGGTGTCTATGGCTACACCTTC. This chain connects TRBV6-5 to TRBJ1-2; D remains unclear. The CDR3 contains 12 residues. Germline assignment: CDR1 MNHEY and CDR2 SVGAGI. V lost 6 bases, J lost 4 bases, and 9 bases lay in between.

This chain connects TRBV12-3 or TRBV12-4 to TRBJ2-2; D call uncertain. Trimming removed 7 bases at V and 2 bases at J, with 5 bases between. This CDR3 region has 12 residues. CDR3 DNA sequence: TGTGCCAGCACCTTTAACACCGGGGAGCTGTTTTTT. Residues: CASTFNTGELFF.

This chain links TRBV5-4 with TRBJ1-1; weak D call: TRBD1 (6 bases). Germline V gene sequence: CDR1 SGHNT, CDR2 YYREEE (reference sequence). V lost 0 bases to trimming and J lost 4 bases, with 13 bases between them. This CDR3 has 15 amino acids. CDR3 nucleotide sequence: TGTGCCAGCAGCTTGGACAGGGCTTTGGGCACTGAAGCTTTCTTT. This sequence encodes CASSLDRALGTEAFF.

V usage is TRBV5-1 and J usage is TRBJ2-5; D not certain. Between the trimmed V and J ends, which lost 1 base and 5 bases, there was a span of 12 bases. Germline lookup yields CDR1 SGHRS and CDR2 YFSETQ. This CDR3 has 14 residues. CDR3: CASSLILGPETQYF. CDR3 in DNA: TGCGCCAGCAGCTTGATTTTGGGCCCGGAGACCCAGTACTTC.

This chain connects TRBV15 to TRBJ1-2; 7 bases are a match to TRBD1. CDR3 length: 15 amino acids. The V gene end was trimmed by 3 bases and the J gene end by 6 bases; junction bases not matched to a gene: 10. Germline CDR1 is LNHNV and CDR2 is YYDKDF (reference sequence). In DNA, the CDR3 is TGTGCCACCAGCAGGATCGTATTACAGGGGAATGGCTACACCTTC. It codes for CATSRIVLQGNGYTF.

This chain links TRBV5-1 with TRBJ1-2, with D possibly TRBD1 on 6 matching bases. The germline gives CDR1 SGHRS, CDR2 YFSETQ. The CDR3 length is 16 residues. Deletions cut 3 bases from V and 2 bases from J, with 17 bases between. The DNA of the CDR3 is TGCGCCAGCAGCTCACCCCAGGGGTTGATCAACTATGGCTACACCTTC. Protein: CASSSPQGLINYGYTF.

This clone is a singleton in its sample. This chain links TRBV6-5 with TRBJ1-4; TRBD1 matches 9 bases. This CDR3 is 14 amino acids long. The junction had 7 bases not matched to a gene; V was cut back by 6 bases and J by 8 bases. Germline CDR1 reads MNHEY; CDR2 reads SVGAGI. The CDR3 DNA is TGTGCCAGCAGCCGGGGGACAGGGACCGAAAAACTGTTTTTT. The encoded protein is CASSRGTGTEKLFF.

The chain is built from TRBV7-2 and TRBJ2-7; 9 bases line up with TRBD1. From germline, CDR1 is SGHTA and CDR2 FQGNSA. After removal of 4 bases from V and 5 bases from J, the junction contained 9 bases not matched to a gene. This CDR3 is 15 amino acids long. The chain's CDR3 is CASSSTGTGSHEQYF. CDR3 nucleotides: TGTGCCAGCAGCTCAACCGGGACAGGGAGCCACGAGCAGTACTTC.

The V and J genes are TRBV7-2 and TRBJ1-5, with D possibly matching TRBD1 (6 bases). Trimming removed 1 base from V and 0 bases from J, with 10 bases in between. The V gene's germline CDR1 is SGHTA and CDR2 FQGNSA. The CDR3 is made up of 16 amino acids. CDR3 region: CASSLGTAYSNQPQHF. The CDR3 DNA reads as TGTGCCAGCAGCTTAGGGACAGCGTATAGCAATCAGCCCCAGCATTTT. Drawing the rest from reference TRBV7-2 and TRBJ1-5, the complete variable domain is GAGVSQSPSNKVTEKGKDVELRCDPISGHTALYWYRQSLGQGLEFLIYFQGNSAPDKSGLPSDRFSAERTGGSVSTLTIQRTQQEDSAVYLCASSLGTAYSNQPQHFGDGTRLSIL.

V is TRBV27 and J is TRBJ1-2; no reliable D call. CDR1 and CDR2 (germline): MNHEY, SMNVEV (reference sequence). CDR3 length: 12 residues. V was cut by 4 bases and J by 7 bases, with 10 bases left in between. CDR3 region: CASSSGKSGYTF. The DNA for the CDR3 is TGTGCCAGCAGTTCCGGGAAGAGTGGCTACACCTTC.

The gene calls are TRBV5-1 and TRBJ1-1, with a tentative D call TRBD1 (6 bases). The germline V and J ends were trimmed by 4 bases and 5 bases, with 27 bases remaining between them. In germline, CDR1 is SGHRS, CDR2 YFSETQ. This CDR3 has 18 amino acids. The CDR3 DNA sequence: TGCGCCAGCAGCCCAGAGTTTGGGGGCGCGGGCACTAGGACTGAAGCTTTCTTT. This sequence encodes CASSPEFGGAGTRTEAFF.

Notes on this clone: Other DNA sequences in this specimen translate into the identical CDR3. The rearrangement joins TRBV29-1 to TRBJ1-1; 7 bases agree with TRBD1. V shed 5 bases, J shed 1 base, and the junction held 4 bases outside the gene matches. Germline values: CDR1 SQVTM, CDR2 ANQGSEA. This CDR3 is 13 amino acids long. This CDR3 reads CSVTGQSNTEAFF. As DNA, the CDR3 is TGCAGCGTTACGGGACAGTCGAACACTGAAGCTTTCTTT.

This clone occurred once. J is TRBJ2-6 and V is TRBV29-1, with TRBD1 as a possible D gene (6 bases). From germline, CDR1 is SQVTM and CDR2 ANQGSEA. The CDR3 length is 13 residues. V was pared by 7 bases and J by 2 bases, with 9 bases between. This chain's CDR3 is CSARGAGANVLTF. CDR3 DNA: TGCAGCGCCAGGGGAGCTGGGGCCAACGTCCTGACTTTC.

The chain couples TRBV2 to TRBJ2-1; D is perhaps TRBD1 (7 bases). CDR1 and CDR2 from the germline V gene are SNHLY and FYNNEI. V lost 2 bases to trimming and J lost 8 bases, with 10 bases between them. The CDR3 extends over 13 amino acids. The CDR3 here is CASSEQGGYEQFF. CDR3 nucleotide sequence: TGTGCCAGCAGTGAACAGGGGGGATATGAGCAGTTCTTC.

This chain connects TRBV5-1 to TRBJ2-5; 8 bases match TRBD2. V trimming: 2 bases; J trimming: 0 bases; junction bases outside the gene matches: 6. Germline assignment: CDR1 SGHRS and CDR2 YFSETQ. There are 16 residues in the CDR3. The CDR3 region is CASSLTSGPNQETQYF. CDR3 in DNA: TGCGCCAGCAGCTTAACTAGCGGCCCTAACCAAGAGACCCAGTACTTC.

The chain has TRBV20-1 and TRBJ1-5; D remains unclear. This CDR3 has 12 residues. The germline CDR1 and CDR2 sequences are DFQATT and SNEGSKA (reference sequence). V was cut by 3 bases and J by 12 bases, with 15 bases left in between. CDR3 amino acids: CSASLTSHSQHF. As DNA, the CDR3 is TGCAGTGCTAGTCTTACTAGCCACAGCCAGCATTTT.